Sequencing of this TCR beta chain was carried out in a study of tumor-infiltrating lymphocytes in primary liver carcinoma. Overall study: In every tissue type, samples returned a similar yield of roughly 3.5 to 8 million productive TCRbeta reads. Study observations and caveats: The study found tumor-adjacent and tumor-blood pairs overlapped less than tumor region pairs.

Remarks on this clonotype: Its cognate antigen is unknown.

The investigators made TCR beta cDNA from approximately 0.5 ug total RNA, using a constant-region primer. Amplification in three nested multiplex PCR rounds with slightly modified ARM-PCR gave rise to TCR beta libraries. Using its own MiXCR run on the multiplex PCR reads, TCRdb lists one record per CDR3 protein. This table holds nearly 45,000 distinct CDR3 sequences, 73% found once. RNA and DNA were co-extracted from around 20-30 mg of unsorted bulk tissue. Material: liver tumor tissue from sampling region 2. Subset of the sample: tumor region T2, inferior pole. The sequence came from a man aged 35 to 55 with primary liver carcinoma and hepatitis B virus infection.

The CDR3 is CASSQAVRLTEAQYF. The CDR3 DNA follows: TGCGCCAGCAGCCAGGCAGTTCGTTTGACTGAGGCCCAGTACTTC. The chain couples TRBV4-3 to TRBJ2-5; D gene unclear. V lost 3 bases, J lost 9 bases, and 20 bases lay in between. The CDR3 has 15 residues. CDR1 and CDR2 from the germline V gene are LGHNA and YSLEER.